The present entry profiles one T cell receptor beta chain with its context. The CDR3 is made up of 14 amino acids. Germline CDR1 reads SQVTM; CDR2 reads ANQGSEA. V was trimmed by 7 bases and J by 1 base, leaving 16 bases between them. The data derive from a study of CD8+ T cells in alopecia areata. Extracted RNA was reverse transcribed, and the resulting cDNA served as sequencing template. Sequencing was performed with immunoSEQ multiplex PCR; in TCRdb, only in-frame clones are kept and a portion is missing. Of about 180,000 clones listed, about 55% are singletons. The treatment is: oral pan-JAK inhibitor, 5-10 mg twice daily.

The sample consisted of CD8+ T cells sorted from blood, taken at week 24, from a patient treated with tofacitinib. The V gene is TRBV29-1, the J gene TRBJ1-1; D is perhaps TRBD1 (5 bases). The sequence derives from a human donor with alopecia areata. The CDR3 coding sequence is TGCAGCGCCCCCGGGACTCTTAGGAACACTGAAGCTTTCTTT. Amino acids: CSAPGTLRNTEAFF.